The 24 T cell receptor beta chains in this list originate from one sample, sequenced in a study of shared clonotypes between healthy human individuals. Sequencing used immunoSEQ multiplex PCR; TCRdb keeps in-frame clones, though not all of them. Of roughly 2.5 million clones in the sample, 90% to 95% were seen once. Material: naive CD4+ T cells sorted from blood. Described subset: CD45RA+ positively selected. The origin of the receptors is a man younger than 35 in good health.

The genes are TRBV5-1 and TRBJ1-4; 10 bases are shared with TRBD1. V trimming: 5 bases; J trimming: 2 bases; junction bases outside the gene matches: 6. Germline CDR1 reads SGHRS; CDR2 reads YFSETQ. There are 16 residues in the CDR3. The CDR3 DNA is TGCGCCAGCAGTTCGGGACAGGGGACGACTAATGAAAAACTGTTTTTT. Its translation is CASSSGQGTTNEKLFF. The entire variable domain, with the rest obtained from reference TRBV5-1 and TRBJ1-4, is as follows: KAGVTQTPRYLIKTRGQQVTLSCSPISGHRSVSWYQQTPGQGLQFLFEYFSETQRNKGNFPGRFSGRQFSNSRSEMNVSTLELGDSALYLCASSSGQGTTNEKLFFGSGTQLSVL.

The chain has TRBV5-4 and TRBJ2-7, with a weak D call TRBD1 (6 bases). This CDR3 region has 15 residues. Trimming removed 4 bases from V and 1 base from J, with 15 bases in between. In germline, CDR1 is SGHNT, CDR2 YYREEE (reference sequence). CDR3 DNA: TGTGCCAGCAGCCGCCCCGGGACATCGTCCTACGAGCAGTACTTC. Amino acids: CASSRPGTSSYEQYF.

The chain combines TRBV27 with TRBJ2-7; 10 nucleotides line up with TRBD2. V dropped 5 bases and J dropped 7; count of bases not matched to a gene: 11. This CDR3 is built from 15 residues. The V gene's germline CDR1 is MNHEY and CDR2 SMNVEV (reference sequence). The CDR3 DNA is TGTGCCAGCAGTGCCTGGAGCGGGGGGGCGAATGAGCAGTACTTC. Translating gives CASSAWSGGANEQYF.

The chain couples TRBV7-3 to TRBJ2-2, with a weak D call TRBD1 (5 bases). Germline V gene data show CDR1 as SGHTA and CDR2 as FQGTGA. The CDR3 extends over 14 amino acids. Trimming cost V 5 bases and J 2 bases, with 9 bases left between them. CDR3 region: CASSQTANTGELFF. The CDR3 bases are TGTGCCAGCAGCCAGACAGCAAACACCGGGGAGCTGTTTTTT. The full variable domain, completed using reference TRBV7-3 and TRBJ2-2, is GAGVSQTPSNKVTEKGKYVELRCDPISGHTALYWYRQSLGQGPEFLIYFQGTGAADDSGLPNDRFFAVRPEGSVSTLKIQRTERGDSAVYLCASSQTANTGELFFGEGSRLTVL.

This clone came up once. V gene TRBV5-1 combines with J gene TRBJ2-1; TRBD2 matches 11 bases. The CDR3 contains 15 residues. Trimming at V came to 4 bases and at J to 7 bases, leaving 7 bases not matched to a gene. Germline V gene lookup returns CDR1 SGHRS and CDR2 YFSETQ. This CDR3 is CASSASGGTRNEQFF. CDR3 bases: TGCGCCAGCAGCGCTAGCGGGGGGACTCGGAATGAGCAGTTCTTC.

DNA of the CDR3: TGCAGCGTTGAAATCGGGGGAGCTTTCTTT. Translation gives CSVEIGGAFF. The chain has TRBV29-1 and TRBJ1-1, with D perhaps TRBD1 (5 bases). Germline-derived CDR1 and CDR2 are SQVTM and ANQGSEA. The germline V and J ends were trimmed by 2 bases and 10 bases, with 8 bases remaining between them. CDR3 length equals 10 residues.

V is TRBV18 and J is TRBJ2-7, with 10 bases aligning to TRBD1. V dropped 6 bases and J dropped 5; count of bases not matched to a gene: 10. The CDR3 has 15 amino acids. The V gene's germline CDR1 is KGHSH and CDR2 LQKENI. CDR3 DNA sequence: TGTGCCAGCTCGGAATCGGACAGGGGGAAGAACGAGCAGTACTTC. It translates to CASSESDRGKNEQYF.

V is TRBV6-5 and J is TRBJ2-2; no reliable D call. The CDR3 spans 13 residues. Trimming shortened V by 2 bases and J by 13 bases, and 14 bases separated the two germline ends. The germline V gene encodes CDR1 MNHEY and CDR2 SVGAGI. The CDR3 here is CASSYAAAQGLFF. The CDR3 DNA reads as TGTGCCAGCAGTTACGCGGCAGCCCAAGGGCTGTTTTTT.

The table lists this clone with a count of one. The chain links TRBV21-1 to TRBJ2-1; TRBD2 is taken as the D call from the table, unchecked against the DNA. TRBV21-1 is a pseudogene. CDR3 length: 14 residues. This CDR3 reads CASSKSSQRNEQFF. The CDR3 coding sequence is TGTGCCAGCAGCAAAAGTAGCCAGCGAAATGAGCAGTTCTTC.

The V call is TRBV4-1, the J call TRBJ2-3; the D is unclear. Per the germline V gene, CDR1 is MGHRA and CDR2 is YSYEKL. V was cut by 0 bases and J by 0 bases, with 10 bases left in between. The CDR3 has 16 residues. In nucleotides, the CDR3 is TGCGCCAGCAGCCAAGATACTGCCCTTAGCACAGATACGCAGTATTTT. This codes for CASSQDTALSTDTQYF.

The genes are TRBV28 and TRBJ1-6, with D tentatively TRBD1 (6 bases). Germline-derived CDR1 and CDR2 are MDHEN and SYDVKM. V was shortened by 9 bases and J by 10 bases, with 22 bases between the two germline ends. The CDR3 consists of 15 residues. This CDR3 reads CASQKGGAPGSPLHF. In nucleotides, the CDR3 is TGTGCCAGTCAAAAGGGGGGGGCCCCGGGGTCACCCCTCCACTTT.

J is TRBJ2-7 and V is TRBV7-9, with a tentative D call TRBD2 (5 bases). CDR3 length: 13 residues. The germline CDR1 and CDR2 sequences are SEHNR and FQNEAQ (reference sequence). Trimming took 5 bases from V and 4 from J, leaving 12 bases between them. CDR3 loop: CASSRASGYEQYF. In nucleotides, the CDR3 is TGTGCCAGCAGCCGCGCCTCGGGGTACGAGCAGTACTTC.

The chain links TRBV6-1 to TRBJ2-5; D is ambiguous. The CDR3 contains 14 residues. In germline, CDR1 is MNHNS, CDR2 SASEGT. Trimming took off 6 bases at V and 5 bases at J, with 16 bases between the two ends. The CDR3 sequence: CASSHDTLGETQYF. Here the CDR3 DNA reads TGTGCCAGCAGCCATGACACCTTAGGGGAGACCCAGTACTTC.

This chain's CDR3 is CASIPTRGSNIQYF. CDR3 coding DNA: TGTGCCAGCATTCCAACACGGGGGTCTAACATTCAGTACTTC. V usage is TRBV6-5 and J usage is TRBJ2-4, with D perhaps TRBD2 (6 bases). The CDR3 is made up of 14 amino acids. Germline V gene lookup returns CDR1 MNHEY and CDR2 SVGAGI. The V end was cut by 7 bases, the J end by 7 bases, with 17 bases between.

J is TRBJ2-1 and V is TRBV5-6, with D maybe TRBD2 (6 bases). V was cut by 7 bases and J by 5 bases, with 19 bases left in between. Germline values: CDR1 SGHDT, CDR2 YYEEEE. The CDR3 covers 15 residues. This CDR3 reads CASFSFPGLNNEQFF. In nucleotides, the CDR3 is TGTGCCAGCTTCTCATTCCCGGGACTCAACAATGAGCAGTTCTTC.

The genes are TRBV5-1 and TRBJ2-3, with a possible D match to TRBD2 (6 bases). Per the germline V gene, CDR1 is SGHRS and CDR2 is YFSETQ. The CDR3 is 17 amino acids. V shed 4 bases and J shed 0 bases, with 18 bases lying between them. In nucleotides, the CDR3 is TGCGCCAGCAGCCCCCTGGGGGGAAGTCGTAGCACAGATACGCAGTATTTT. Translation gives CASSPLGGSRSTDTQYF.

The chain joins TRBV28 to TRBJ2-2; 8 nucleotides align to TRBD1. V dropped 8 bases and J dropped 5; count of bases not matched to a gene: 19. The CDR3 loop spans 18 amino acids. The germline gives CDR1 MDHEN, CDR2 SYDVKM. The CDR3 region has the DNA TGTGCCAGCCATTCGGGGCTCGGACAGGGTGTGAAAACCGGGGAGCTGTTTTTT. Amino acids: CASHSGLGQGVKTGELFF.

The J gene is TRBJ2-1, the V gene TRBV5-1, with TRBD1 matching 8 bases. Germline-derived CDR1 and CDR2 are SGHRS and YFSETQ. The trim removed 0 bases at V and 4 bases at J, leaving 9 bases unmatched. The CDR3 length is 17 residues. The CDR3 protein is CASSLVSGGNIYNEQFF. The CDR3 DNA is TGCGCCAGCAGCTTGGTGTCAGGGGGCAACATATACAATGAGCAGTTCTTC.

The chain links TRBV7-6 to TRBJ2-5; D perhaps matches TRBD2 (5 bases). The germline CDR1 and CDR2 sequences are SGHVS and FNYEAQ. The CDR3 extends over 12 amino acids. Trimming left V 3 bases short and J 5 bases short, with 7 bases between. In nucleotides, the CDR3 is TGTGCCAGCAGCTTGTGGAGGGAGACCCAGTACTTC. It is translated as CASSLWRETQYF.

V is TRBV19 and J is TRBJ1-4; D call uncertain. Deletions cut 5 bases from V and 4 bases from J, with 11 bases between. The CDR3 length is 14 residues. Germline CDR1 is LNHDA and CDR2 is SQIVND (reference sequence). The CDR3 sequence: CASSLRARNEKLFF. The CDR3 DNA sequence: TGTGCCAGTAGTCTAAGGGCCCGTAATGAAAAACTGTTTTTT.

The chain recombines TRBV6-1 with TRBJ1-5, with D maybe TRBD1 (6 bases). CDR1 and CDR2 (germline): MNHNS, SASEGT. The CDR3 totals 16 residues. Trimming took off 4 bases at V and 0 bases at J, with 13 bases between the two ends. CDR3 nucleotide sequence: TGTGCCAGCAGTGCTACAGGGACTCTTAGCAATCAGCCCCAGCATTTT. Protein sequence: CASSATGTLSNQPQHF.

V gene TRBV7-9 combines with J gene TRBJ2-1; 9 bases agree with TRBD2. CDR3 length equals 14 residues. Germline trimming cut 1 base from V and 7 bases from J; bases unmatched to any gene: 2. Germline V gene lookup returns CDR1 SEHNR and CDR2 FQNEAQ (reference sequence). CDR3 bases: TGTGCCAGCAGCTTAGGCGGGGGGGCAAATGAGCAGTTCTTC. It yields the protein CASSLGGGANEQFF.

This sequence joins TRBV7-2 and TRBJ1-2; D is uncertain. The CDR3 consists of 12 residues. Trimming stripped 3 bases from V and 4 bases from J, with 6 bases between. Per germline, CDR1 SGHTA and CDR2 FQGNSA. The CDR3 region is CASSFDLYGYTF. The DNA for the CDR3 is TGTGCCAGCAGCTTCGACCTCTATGGCTACACCTTC.

The rearrangement joins TRBV6-6 to TRBJ2-1, with D uncertain. The CDR3 contains 15 residues. Germline CDR1 MNHNY, CDR2 SVGAGI (reference sequence). V dropped 0 bases and J dropped 0 bases, with 6 bases sitting between them. The CDR3 DNA reads TGTGCCAGCAGTTACTCCTGGAGCTCCTACAATGAGCAGTTCTTC. Its translation: CASSYSWSSYNEQFF.